The sequence of this T cell receptor beta chain was determined in a study of cytomegalovirus exposure and HLA in healthy donors. Points from the study as a whole: The authors enumerated around 150 TCR beta chains as linked to cytomegalovirus. Rarity characterized most TCR sequences, yet some public TCRs appeared in many donors. In vitro experiments confirmed that a few CMV-associated chains were specific for CMV antigens.

The PCR used 60 Vbeta and 13 Jbeta primers. Here immunoSEQ multiplex PCR was the method, and the copy in TCRdb shows in-frame clones only, minus some. Its clone listing holds around 76,000 clones. There were likely unrecorded immune exposures, though donors were nominally healthy when sampled. Trimming pared 7 bases from V and 4 bases from J, leaving 16 bases between. From germline, CDR1 is LNHDA and CDR2 SQIVND (reference sequence). The CDR3 covers 15 residues. About this clone itself: The antigen remains undetermined.

The chain employs TRBV19 and TRBJ2-2, with D tentatively TRBD1 (5 bases). The TCR comes from a man aged 35 to 55 in good health and CMV-seronegative. Sequencing was carried out using PBMCs. CDR3 amino acids: CASIGAVGPTGELFF. The CDR3 DNA follows: TGTGCCAGTATAGGGGCGGTGGGCCCCACCGGGGAGCTGTTTTTT.